These T cell receptor beta chains were read from a single sample in a study of blood T cell repertoires in COVID-19. The assay was immunoSEQ multiplex PCR, and TCRdb's table has in-frame clones only and misses some. The data hold some 77,000 clones, with around 91% observed a single time. Material for sequencing was peripheral blood. These TCRs come from a woman of 80 years or more with active or convalescent COVID-19. Both conserved end residues are part of each CDR3. Fields, in order: J gene, D gene, clone size, V gene, CDR3 DNA, CDR3 protein. D genes are given only for firm matches. Not every row has a clone size; where given, it reads once, few, many or a size class.

J: TRBJ1-1
D: TRBD1
size: NA
V: TRBV24-1
DNA: TGTGCCACCAGTAGGACAGGGAACACTGAAGCTTTCTTT
CDR3: CATSRTGNTEAFF

J: TRBJ1-2
D: NA
size: NA
V: TRBV19
DNA: TGTGCCAGTAGTAACGACAGGCTTGGCTACACCTTC
CDR3: CASSNDRLGYTF

J: TRBJ2-4
D: NA
size: NA
V: TRBV6-5
DNA: TGTGCCAGCCGTCAGACAGCCGCCAAAAACATTCAGTACTTC
CDR3: CASRQTAAKNIQYF

J: TRBJ1-2
D: TRBD1
size: few
V: TRBV7-2
DNA: TGTGCCAGCAGCTTAGATGTTTGGACAGGGAGCAGCTACACCTTC
CDR3: CASSLDVWTGSSYTF

J: TRBJ2-6
D: NA
size: NA
V: TRBV7-2
DNA: TGTGCCAGCAGCTCTTTTGGAGGAACCCCCTCTGGGGCCAACGTCCTGACTTTC
CDR3: CASSSFGGTPSGANVLTF

J: TRBJ2-3
D: NA
size: NA
V: TRBV18
DNA: TGTGCCAGCTCCCATGGGGCCCGCTCTACGGCAGATACGCAGTATTTT
CDR3: CASSHGARSTADTQYF

J: TRBJ1-6
D: NA
size: NA
V: TRBV7-2
DNA: TGTGCCAGCAGCTTATTTCTTCCCACGGGTTCACCCCTCCACTTT
CDR3: CASSLFLPTGSPLHF

J: TRBJ1-4
D: TRBD1
size: NA
V: TRBV27
DNA: TGTGCCAGCAGTTTCAGGGGGAATAATGAAAAACTGTTTTTT
CDR3: CASSFRGNNEKLFF

J: TRBJ1-1
D: NA
size: NA
V: TRBV5-1
DNA: TGCGCCAGCAGCTTGGACGTCAGAATGAACACTGAAGCTTTCTTT
CDR3: CASSLDVRMNTEAFF

J: TRBJ2-1
D: NA
size: NA
V: TRBV27
DNA: TGTGCCAGCAGTTCTTCCCGGGCCAGGGGCTACAATGAGCAGTTCTTC
CDR3: CASSSSRARGYNEQFF

J: TRBJ2-7
D: TRBD2
size: NA
V: TRBV7-2
DNA: TGTGCCAGCAGCCCAAGGGGACTAGCGGGAGTTGTCGAGCAGTACTTC
CDR3: CASSPRGLAGVVEQYF

J: TRBJ2-1
D: TRBD1
size: NA
V: TRBV29-1
DNA: TGCAGCGGTGACAGGGGGACCTACAATGAGCAGTTCTTC
CDR3: CSGDRGTYNEQFF

J: TRBJ2-1
D: NA
size: once
V: TRBV3-1/TRBV3-2
DNA: TGTGCCAGCAGCCGACAAGGCGGAGGGAGCGAGTTCTTC
CDR3: CASSRQGGGSEFF

J: TRBJ1-2
D: NA
size: NA
V: TRBV11-2
DNA: TGTGCCAGCAGCCGACAGTTCCATTATGGCTACACCTTC
CDR3: CASSRQFHYGYTF

J: TRBJ2-3
D: NA
size: NA
V: TRBV7-3
DNA: TGTGCCAGCAGCTTAGTTTGGGAGGAGGGCACAGATACGCAGTATTTT
CDR3: CASSLVWEEGTDTQYF

J: TRBJ1-1
D: TRBD1
size: NA
V: TRBV5-1
DNA: TGCGCCAGCAGCCCTTGGACAGGGGGGAACACTGAAGCTTTCTTT
CDR3: CASSPWTGGNTEAFF

J: TRBJ2-7
D: TRBD2
size: NA
V: TRBV7-8
DNA: TGTGCCAGCAGCTTAGGGGGACTAGCTAGGGAGCAGTACTTC
CDR3: CASSLGGLAREQYF

J: TRBJ2-3
D: NA
size: NA
V: TRBV19
DNA: TGTGCCAGTAGTAGCCCGGTGGGGGGTTTGGAAGATACGCAGTATTTT
CDR3: CASSSPVGGLEDTQYF

J: TRBJ1-6
D: NA
size: NA
V: TRBV7-2
DNA: TGTGCCAGCAGCCGGCGGCGGGAGCAGGGGAGCAATTCACCCCTCCACTTT
CDR3: CASSRRREQGSNSPLHF

J: TRBJ1-1
D: NA
size: NA
V: TRBV5-1
DNA: TGCGCCAGCAGCTCAGGGTTTACTACTGAAGCTTTCTTT
CDR3: CASSSGFTTEAFF

J: TRBJ2-1
D: TRBD2
size: NA
V: TRBV11-2
DNA: TGTGCCAGCCGACCGGGACTAGCGGCCTACAATGAGCAGTTCTTC
CDR3: CASRPGLAAYNEQFF

J: TRBJ2-6
D: NA
size: NA
V: TRBV7-9
DNA: TGTGCCAGCAGCTTAGTGGCCGGGTCTGGGGCCAACGTCCTGACTTTC
CDR3: CASSLVAGSGANVLTF

J: TRBJ2-1
D: TRBD2
size: NA
V: TRBV7-2
DNA: TGTGCCAGCAGCTTGTCTAGCGGGGTATTCAATGAGCAGTTCTTC
CDR3: CASSLSSGVFNEQFF